A selection of T cell receptor beta chains follows, all from one sample in a study of neurological immune-mediated disorders. TCRdb re-called the 5' RACE reads through MiXCR, storing one row per CDR3 protein. The data contain 85,000 to 110,000 distinct CDR3 sequences, 10% to 12% of them singletons. Material: PBMCs. All receptors come from a female donor with HTLV-1-associated myelopathy (HAM/TSP). Each CDR3 is given with its conserved first and last residue. A D gene is named only where the DNA matches it firmly. Rows may omit the clone size; those that give it use once, few, many or a size class.

clone_size	v_call	d_call	cdr3_length	j_call	cdr3_nt	cdr3_aa
many	TRBV27	TRBD1	12	TRBJ2-1	TGTGCCAGCAGAACAGGGGGCGCGGAGCAGTTCTTC	CASRTGGAEQFF
.	TRBV29-1	TRBD1	13	TRBJ1-4	TGCAGCGCCGGGGACAGACGAGAGGAAAAACTGTTTTTT	CSAGDRREEKLFF
medium-sized	TRBV20-1	.	14	TRBJ2-3	TGCAGTGCTAACCGGGACCCTGGCACAGATACGCAGTATTTT	CSANRDPGTDTQYF
many	TRBV18	.	13	TRBJ2-1	TGTGCCAGCTCACCACCTTCCGTGAACGAGCAGTTCTTC	CASSPPSVNEQFF
many	TRBV4-1	TRBD2	19	TRBJ2-1	TGCGCCAGCAGACTCGGACTAGCGGGGGGGCCTAACTCCTACAATGAGCAGTTCTTC	CASRLGLAGGPNSYNEQFF
.	TRBV10-3	.	14	TRBJ2-5	TGTGCCAGCAGTCCAAGGGACCATCAAGAGACCCAGTACTTC	CASSPRDHQETQYF
few	TRBV5-1	TRBD1	14	TRBJ1-3	TGCGCCAGCAGCACAACAGGGGATGGAAACACCATATATTTT	CASSTTGDGNTIYF
many	TRBV5-1	TRBD1	15	TRBJ1-1	TGCGCCAGCAGCATTCCGGGACAGCAGAACACTGAAGCTTTCTTT	CASSIPGQQNTEAFF
many	TRBV5-1	.	14	TRBJ1-1	TGCGCCAGCAGCTTGGAAAGGGTGGGCGCTGAAGCTTTCTTT	CASSLERVGAEAFF
many	TRBV7-8	.	12	TRBJ1-2	TGTGCCAGCAGCTTGGCTTTTTATGGCTACACCTTC	CASSLAFYGYTF
many	TRBV7-2	.	14	TRBJ2-7	TGTGCCAGCAGCTTAGTCGCCCGCACCTACGAGCAGTACTTC	CASSLVARTYEQYF
many	TRBV5-1	.	14	TRBJ2-1	TGCGCCAGCAGCTCCTCCGGGGTTTACAATGAGCAGTTCTTC	CASSSSGVYNEQFF
many	TRBV5-6	.	13	TRBJ2-7	TGTGCCAGCAGCTTGGTTGCGACACGCGAGCAGTACTTC	CASSLVATREQYF
many	TRBV5-1	.	18	TRBJ2-3	TGCGCCAGCAGCGAGGGGGTACACAGGGTGTGGGGCACAGATACGCAGTATTTT	CASSEGVHRVWGTDTQYF
few	TRBV29-1	.	13	TRBJ2-2	TGCAGCGTTCGGGGACAGAACACCGGGGAGCTGTTTTTT	CSVRGQNTGELFF
few	TRBV5-5	.	15	TRBJ2-7	TGTGCCAGCAGCCGCACCGGAAGGGGGGAGGACGAGCAGTACTTC	CASSRTGRGEDEQYF
many	TRBV5-1	.	13	TRBJ2-7	TGCGCCAGGATAAATACAACCTCCTACGAGCAGTACTTC	CARINTTSYEQYF
many	TRBV6-1	.	16	TRBJ1-1	TGTGCCAGCAGTAAAGAACCCCGACGTGTGAACACTGAAGCTTTCTTT	CASSKEPRRVNTEAFF
many	TRBV12-3/TRBV12-4	.	16	TRBJ2-6	TGTGCCAGCAGCCAGTCAACTCCGGCTGGGGCCAACGTCCTGACTTTC	CASSQSTPAGANVLTF
many	TRBV5-1	.	17	TRBJ2-3	TGCGCCAGCAGCGCCCCCCTTGAGCGGACTAGCACAGATACGCAGTATTTT	CASSAPLERTSTDTQYF
many	TRBV5-6	.	15	TRBJ2-1	TGTGCCAGCAGCTTGATATCTAGGACCTACAATGAGCAGTTCTTC	CASSLISRTYNEQFF
many	TRBV4-1	TRBD2	18	TRBJ2-6	TGCGCCAGCAGCCTAGGCGGGGGGCGGGGGTTGGAGGCCAACGTCCTGACTTTC	CASSLGGGRGLEANVLTF
few	TRBV6-6	.	15	TRBJ1-2	TGTGCCAGCACCAAGGATCGGGAAAGTATCTATGGCTACACCTTC	CASTKDRESIYGYTF
many	TRBV5-1	.	14	TRBJ1-1	TGCGCCAGCAGCTTGGGCAGCATGAACACTGAAGCTTTCTTT	CASSLGSMNTEAFF
many	TRBV7-3	TRBD1	15	TRBJ2-3	TGTGCCAGCAGCCAGACCGGGACAGGGGCAGATACGCAGTATTTT	CASSQTGTGADTQYF
many	TRBV11-2	.	14	TRBJ1-1	TGTGCCAGCAGCTTATTTGACTTCTACACTGAAGCTTTCTTT	CASSLFDFYTEAFF
many	TRBV14	.	14	TRBJ2-4	TGTGCCAGCAGCCAAAGGACAGTGCAAAACATTCAGTACTTC	CASSQRTVQNIQYF
many	TRBV10-3	.	12	TRBJ1-1	TGTGCCATCAGGACGGTTGGCACTGAAGCTTTCTTT	CAIRTVGTEAFF
many	TRBV20-1	.	14	TRBJ1-3	TGCAGTGCTACTCCGGGGTTCTCTGGAAACACCATATATTTT	CSATPGFSGNTIYF
many	TRBV5-5	.	17	TRBJ2-2	TGTGCCAGCACCGACCCAAGGCCAGGTTCGAACACCGGGGAGCTGTTTTTT	CASTDPRPGSNTGELFF
many	TRBV6-6	.	15	TRBJ2-3	TGTGCCAGCAGTTTGACTGTTACTAGCACAGATACGCAGTATTTT	CASSLTVTSTDTQYF
many	TRBV12-3/TRBV12-4	TRBD2	12	TRBJ2-4	TGTGCCATTACAACGGGGGGAAACATTCAGTACTTC	CAITTGGNIQYF
many	TRBV4-1	TRBD1	16	TRBJ2-7	TGCGCCAGCAGCCCTTCACAGGGGCCCCGCTCCTACGAGCAGTACTTC	CASSPSQGPRSYEQYF
many	TRBV4-1	.	15	TRBJ1-3	TGCGCCAGCAGCCAAGTAGGGGGGTCTGGAAACACCATATATTTT	CASSQVGGSGNTIYF
many	TRBV29-1	TRBD1	13	TRBJ1-2	TGCAGCGTTAAAGGGACAGGGGAGAAGGGCTACACCTTC	CSVKGTGEKGYTF
many	TRBV5-1	TRBD2	15	TRBJ2-1	TGCGCCAGCAGCCTACACACTAGCGGGGGGAATGAGCAGTTCTTC	CASSLHTSGGNEQFF
many	TRBV20-1	.	14	TRBJ2-7	TGCAGTGCCTCGGGGCAGGGGTACTCCTACGAGCAGTACTTC	CSASGQGYSYEQYF
.	TRBV6-6	.	13	TRBJ1-5	TGTGCCAGCATCCGAAGGGGGAATCGGCCCCAGCATTTT	CASIRRGNRPQHF
many	TRBV15	TRBD1	15	TRBJ1-4	TGTGCCACCAGCAGCCAACAGGGGACAAATGAAAAACTGTTTTTT	CATSSQQGTNEKLFF
many	TRBV5-1	.	15	TRBJ2-1	TGCGCCAGCAGCTGGCAGGAACTTCACTACAATGAGCAGTTCTTC	CASSWQELHYNEQFF
many	TRBV29-1	.	13	TRBJ1-2	TGCAGCGCAATTCGGGGGTCACGGGATGGCTACACCTTC	CSAIRGSRDGYTF
.	TRBV6-5	.	12	TRBJ1-2	TGTGCCAGCAGGGAGGGGTACTATGGCTACACCTTC	CASREGYYGYTF
many	TRBV6-5	TRBD1	15	TRBJ1-2	TGTGCCAGCAGTTACTCCGACAGGGCCCTCGATGGCTACACCTTC	CASSYSDRALDGYTF
many	TRBV28	TRBD1	16	TRBJ1-6	TGTGCCAGCAGCACCACCCGGGACAGTCTGAATTCACCCCTCCACTTT	CASSTTRDSLNSPLHF
many	TRBV20-1	TRBD1	14	TRBJ2-1	TGCAGTGCCCAAGACAGGGGGGCCTACAATGAGCAGTTCTTC	CSAQDRGAYNEQFF
.	TRBV20-1	.	11	TRBJ1-2	TGCAGTTCTAGAGAGCTCCGTGGCTACACCTTC	CSSRELRGYTF
many	TRBV20-1	TRBD1	14	TRBJ2-7	TGCAGTGCTCAACGGGACAGCAGCTCCTACGAGCAGTACTTC	CSAQRDSSSYEQYF